These T cell receptor beta chains were read from a single sample in a study of Ad26.COV2.S vaccination and SARS-CoV-2 variants. Method: immunoSEQ multiplex PCR; TCRdb's copy keeps in-frame clones and lacks some. The sample includes under 150,000 clones, 70% to 90% of them seen just once. Material: peripheral blood, obtained after recovery from COVID-19. These TCRs come from a human donor who had recovered from COVID-19. The CDR3 runs from the conserved cysteine through the conserved F or W. The D gene is left open where the match is weak. Some rows mark clone size as missing; the rest say once, few, many or name a class of expanded clone.

>-|-|TRBJ2-7|TRBV7-2
TGTGCCAGCAGCTTAGAAGGACGGACCTACGAGCAGTACTTC
CASSLEGRTYEQYF
>-|-|TRBJ1-5|TRBV2
TGTGCCAGCCAGGCCGGGCTGAATCAGCCCCAGCATTTT
CASQAGLNQPQHF
>-|-|TRBJ2-2|TRBV6-2/TRBV6-3
TGTGCCAGCAGTAATGGTGGAGGCCTCGGGGAGCTGTTTTTT
CASSNGGGLGELFF
>TRBD1|-|TRBJ1-5|TRBV28
TGTGCCAGCAGGTGGACAGGGCCCCAGCATTTT
CASRWTGPQHF
>-|-|TRBJ1-5|TRBV30
TGTGCCTGGAGTGGGCAGGGAGGGCAGCCCCAGCATTTT
CAWSGQGGQPQHF
>TRBD1|-|TRBJ2-7|TRBV3-1/TRBV3-2
TGTGCCAGCAGCCCCGGACAGGGAAAGACCTACGAGCAGTACTTC
CASSPGQGKTYEQYF
>TRBD2|once|TRBJ2-2|TRBV9
TGTGCCAGCAGCGTATATGATCGGGGGGGACAAGCGAACACCGGGGAGCTGTTTTTT
CASSVYDRGGQANTGELFF
>TRBD1|-|TRBJ1-1|TRBV11-2
TGTGCCAGCAGCTTAGAGTGGGGACAGACGAACACTGAAGCTTTCTTT
CASSLEWGQTNTEAFF
>-|-|TRBJ1-4|TRBV28
TGTGCCAGCAGGGAAAAACTGTTTTTT
CASREKLFF
>-|-|TRBJ1-1|TRBV5-1
TGCGCCAGCAGCTTAACAGTTGTCATGAACACTGAAGCTTTCTTT
CASSLTVVMNTEAFF
>TRBD1|-|TRBJ2-7|TRBV7-2
TGTGCCAGCAGCCCCGCCGGGACAGGGACCTACGAGCAGTACTTC
CASSPAGTGTYEQYF
>TRBD1|-|TRBJ1-2|TRBV5-4
TGTGCCAGCAGCCCCGGGACAGGGACCTATGGCTACACCTTC
CASSPGTGTYGYTF
>-|-|TRBJ1-2|TRBV7-2
TGTGCCAGCAGCTTAGTTAACTTACCTAACTATGGCTACACCTTC
CASSLVNLPNYGYTF
>TRBD1|-|TRBJ2-3|TRBV5-1
TGCGCCAGCAGCTCCGGGACAGGGGCCCGCACAGATACGCAGTATTTT
CASSSGTGARTDTQYF
>-|-|TRBJ1-5|TRBV7-8
TGTGCCAGCAGCCCGCGAACGGGGGGAAGCAATCAGCCCCAGCATTTT
CASSPRTGGSNQPQHF
>-|-|TRBJ2-3|TRBV4-3
TGCGCCAGCAGCCAGGCGGGGAAAGGAGATACGCAGTATTTT
CASSQAGKGDTQYF
>-|-|TRBJ1-2|TRBV6-5
TGTGCCAGCAGTTTAAGCTTAAGGGGCCGGTATGGCTACACCTTC
CASSLSLRGRYGYTF
>TRBD1|-|TRBJ1-4|TRBV6-5
TGTGCCAGCAGACCACAGGGGTTCTCTAATGAAAAACTGTTTTTT
CASRPQGFSNEKLFF
>TRBD1|-|TRBJ2-3|TRBV28
TGTGCCAGCAGTACGGGACAGGGAGGCACAGATACGCAGTATTTT
CASSTGQGGTDTQYF
>TRBD1|-|TRBJ2-5|TRBV27
TGTGCCAGCAGTACAGGACAGGGGCAAGAGACCCAGTACTTC
CASSTGQGQETQYF
>-|-|TRBJ2-7|TRBV5-1
TGCGCCAGCAGCTTTGAGGGGGTTATCTACGAGCAGTACTTC
CASSFEGVIYEQYF
>TRBD2|once|TRBJ2-7|TRBV10-1
TGCGCCAGCAGTGAGTCGGGCGGGGGAAAGTCCTACGAGCAGTACTTC
CASSESGGGKSYEQYF
>TRBD1|-|TRBJ2-1|TRBV6-2/TRBV6-3
TGTGCCAGCAGTCCCGACAGGGGTGTTAAAAATGAGCAGTTCTTC
CASSPDRGVKNEQFF
>TRBD2|-|TRBJ2-3|TRBV5-4
TGTGCCAGCAGCTTAAGGCTAGCGGGGGGCACAGATACGCAGTATTTT
CASSLRLAGGTDTQYF
>-|-|TRBJ2-1|TRBV4-1
TGCGCCAGCAGCCAAGAGCCCCCTCAGACAGGATCCTACAATGAGCAGTTCTTC
CASSQEPPQTGSYNEQFF
>TRBD2|-|TRBJ2-3|TRBV5-4
TGTGCCAGCAGCCCCGGGAGGCTAAACTTGTTGACTTTCACAGATACGCAGTATTTT
CASSPGRLNLLTFTDTQYF
>-|-|TRBJ2-7|TRBV2
TGTGCCACCCAGGAGGGGACGACCTACGAGCAGTACTTC
CATQEGTTYEQYF
>-|-|TRBJ2-5|TRBV7-9
TGTGCCAGCAGCTTAGAGGAGAAGAGGGAGACCCAGTACTTC
CASSLEEKRETQYF
>-|-|TRBJ2-5|TRBV6-5
TGTGCCAGCAGACCCACAGAGGACAGAGGGGAGACCCAGTACTTC
CASRPTEDRGETQYF
>TRBD2|few|TRBJ2-7|TRBV30
TGTGCTTCGAGCGGGAGAGGGGACTACGAGCAGTACTTC
CASSGRGDYEQYF
>-|-|TRBJ2-5|TRBV5-1
TGCGCCAGCAGCGTTAGGGGGGGGACCCAGTACTTC
CASSVRGGTQYF
>-|-|TRBJ1-2|TRBV7-2
TGTGCCAGCAGCTTAGAGGGCAGTGATCACACCTTC
CASSLEGSDHTF
>-|-|TRBJ2-2|TRBV27
TGTGCCAGCAGCTCGCTCAGGGTACTGGGCACCGGGGAGCTGTTTTTT
CASSSLRVLGTGELFF
>-|-|TRBJ2-7|TRBV4-1
TGCGCCAGCAGCCGGCTGACTAGACAGCCCTACGAGCAGTACTTC
CASSRLTRQPYEQYF
>-|-|TRBJ1-1|TRBV5-5
TGTGCCAGCAGCTTGAGAGGGGCTGCTGAAGCTTTCTTT
CASSLRGAAEAFF
>TRBD2|-|TRBJ2-5|TRBV5-1
TGCGCCAGCAGCCGGGGACTAGCGGTCAAAGAGACCCAGTACTTC
CASSRGLAVKETQYF
>TRBD1|-|TRBJ1-2|TRBV4-3
TGCGCCAGCAACCAAGACCGACAGGGGTATAACTATGGCTACACCTTC
CASNQDRQGYNYGYTF
>-|-|TRBJ2-3|TRBV29-1
TGCAGCGTTGTTAGCCGTAGCACAGATACGCAGTATTTT
CSVVSRSTDTQYF
>-|once|TRBJ1-5|TRBV2
TGTGCCAGCAGACCCCCCGGACAGATTTATCAGCCCCAGCATTTT
CASRPPGQIYQPQHF
>-|-|TRBJ1-2|TRBV4-3
TGCGCCAGCAGCCATAGGGGGTCGGGTTATGGCTACACCTTC
CASSHRGSGYGYTF
>-|-|TRBJ1-5|TRBV28
TGTGCCAGCAGCTTCGCAACCCGGGACCCCGGACGTCAGCCCCAGCATTTT
CASSFATRDPGRQPQHF
>-|few|TRBJ2-1|TRBV6-5
TGTGCCAGCGGTATGGCCCTCTCCCTCCCCCATGAGCAGTTCTTC
CASGMALSLPHEQFF
>-|-|TRBJ2-1|TRBV27
TGTGCCAGCAGTTTCTACAATGAGCAGTTCTTC
CASSFYNEQFF
>-|-|TRBJ1-6|TRBV6-2/TRBV6-3
TGTGCCAGGAGCGAGTCCAAGTTAGTGTCACCCCTCCACTTT
CARSESKLVSPLHF
>-|-|TRBJ1-4|TRBV7-8
TGTGCCAGCAGCGGGAGTGAAAAACTGTTTTTT
CASSGSEKLFF
>TRBD1|-|TRBJ2-3|TRBV2
TGTGCCAGCCGATTCCGGGACAGGCTTCCAGGAGATACGCAGTATTTT
CASRFRDRLPGDTQYF
>-|-|TRBJ2-2|TRBV19
TGTGCCAGTAGTTGGCGGCTCACCGGGGAGCTGTTTTTT
CASSWRLTGELFF
>TRBD1|once|TRBJ2-6|TRBV11-2
TGTGCCAGCAGCCATCACGTGAACAGGGGTATGGGGGCCAACGTCCTGACTTTC
CASSHHVNRGMGANVLTF
>TRBD2|-|TRBJ2-2|TRBV4-2
TGTGCCAGCAGCCAGAACCCTAGCGGGGGAATCCTTACCGGGGAGCTGTTTTTT
CASSQNPSGGILTGELFF
>-|-|TRBJ2-7|TRBV6-2/TRBV6-3
TGTGCCAGCAGTCGGGGCTACGAGCAGTACTTC
CASSRGYEQYF
>-|-|TRBJ1-6|TRBV5-5
TGTGCCAGCAGCTGGAAACAGGGCGGGTCACCCCTCCACTTT
CASSWKQGGSPLHF
>-|once|TRBJ1-2|TRBV12-5
TGTGCTAGTGGTAACAGCGAAACACCCTATGGCTACACCTTC
CASGNSETPYGYTF
>-|-|TRBJ1-4|TRBV28
TGTGCCAGCAGTTTCTACCGCGGGACTAATGAAAAACTGTTTTTT
CASSFYRGTNEKLFF